Here is one T cell receptor beta chain with its context. This entry belongs to a study of blood T cell repertoires in COVID-19. Study-level background: The United States, Italy and Spain supplied acute and convalescent COVID-19 samples. Sources were T cells, B-cell-depleted T cells, or PBMCs; the material itself was cDNA or gDNA.

The V segment lost 6 bases and the J segment 6 bases; nucleotides outside the gene matches: 10. Germline V gene lookup returns CDR1 MNHEY and CDR2 SMNVEV (reference sequence). The CDR3 extends over 16 amino acids. Per the authors' pipeline: Estimated nucleated cell counts came from reference gene primer amplification. Data came from immunoSEQ multiplex PCR; TCRdb stores just in-frame clones and leaves some out. For V, J and clone size, that table is used; D and trimming come from the DNA. This table holds 70,000 to 95,000 clones, 80% to 90% found once. The specimen sequenced was peripheral blood. This TCR was sampled from a woman between 65 and 79 years old with acute or convalescent COVID-19. The chain recombines TRBV27 with TRBJ1-5; 11 bases fit TRBD1. CDR3 bases: TGTGCCAGCAGCCTTATGGGACAGGGGGTGGGTCAGCCCCAGCATTTT. It encodes CASSLMGQGVGQPQHF.